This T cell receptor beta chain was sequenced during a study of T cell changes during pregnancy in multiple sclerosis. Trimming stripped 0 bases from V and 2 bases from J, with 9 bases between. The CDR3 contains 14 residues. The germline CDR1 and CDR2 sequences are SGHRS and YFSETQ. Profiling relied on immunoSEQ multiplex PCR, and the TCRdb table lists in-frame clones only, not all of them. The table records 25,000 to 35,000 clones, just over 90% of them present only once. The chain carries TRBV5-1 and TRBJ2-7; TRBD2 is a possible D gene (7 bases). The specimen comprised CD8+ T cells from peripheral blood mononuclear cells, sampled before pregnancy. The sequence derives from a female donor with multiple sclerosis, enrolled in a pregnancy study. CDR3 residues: CASSLGGGPYEQYF. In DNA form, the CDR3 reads TGCGCCAGCAGCTTGGGGGGGGGCCCCTACGAGCAGTACTTC.